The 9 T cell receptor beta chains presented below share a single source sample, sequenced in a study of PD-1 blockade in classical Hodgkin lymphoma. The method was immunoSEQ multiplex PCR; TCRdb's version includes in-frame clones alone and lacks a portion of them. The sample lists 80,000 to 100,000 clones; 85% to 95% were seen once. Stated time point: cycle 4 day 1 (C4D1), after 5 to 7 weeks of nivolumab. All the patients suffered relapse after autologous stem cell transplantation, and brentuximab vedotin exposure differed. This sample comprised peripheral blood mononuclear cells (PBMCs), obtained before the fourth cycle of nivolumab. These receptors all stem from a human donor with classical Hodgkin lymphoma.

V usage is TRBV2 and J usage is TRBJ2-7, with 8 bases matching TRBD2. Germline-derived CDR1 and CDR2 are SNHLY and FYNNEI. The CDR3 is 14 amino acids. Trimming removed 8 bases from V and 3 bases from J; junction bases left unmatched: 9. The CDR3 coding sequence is TGTGCCAGCCTCGGGGGGGATTGGGACTACGAGCAGTACTTC. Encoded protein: CASLGGDWDYEQYF. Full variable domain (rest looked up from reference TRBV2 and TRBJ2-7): EPEVTQTPSHQVTQMGQEVILRCVPISNHLYFYWYRQILGQKVEFLVSFYNNEISEKSEIFDDQFSVERPDGSNFTLKIRSTKLEDSAMYFCASLGGDWDYEQYFGPGTRLTVT.

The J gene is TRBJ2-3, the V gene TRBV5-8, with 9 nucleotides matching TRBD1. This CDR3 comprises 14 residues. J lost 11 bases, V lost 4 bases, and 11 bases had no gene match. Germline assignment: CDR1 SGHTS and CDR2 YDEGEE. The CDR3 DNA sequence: TGTGCCAGCAGCACCGGGACAGGGATTCTGATGCAGTATTTT. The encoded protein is CASSTGTGILMQYF.

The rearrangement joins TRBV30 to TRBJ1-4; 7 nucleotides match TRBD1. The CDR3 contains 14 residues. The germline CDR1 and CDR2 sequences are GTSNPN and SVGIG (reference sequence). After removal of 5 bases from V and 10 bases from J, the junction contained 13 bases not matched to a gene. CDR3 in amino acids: CAWGGQTSPAKLFF. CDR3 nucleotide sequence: TGTGCCTGGGGGGGACAGACCTCTCCAGCAAAACTGTTTTTT.

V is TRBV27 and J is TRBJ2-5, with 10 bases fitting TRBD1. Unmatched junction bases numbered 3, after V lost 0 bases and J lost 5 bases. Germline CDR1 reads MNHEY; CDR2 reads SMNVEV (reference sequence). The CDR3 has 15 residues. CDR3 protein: CASSLSGQGSETQYF. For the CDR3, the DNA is TGTGCCAGCAGTTTATCGGGACAGGGGTCGGAGACCCAGTACTTC.

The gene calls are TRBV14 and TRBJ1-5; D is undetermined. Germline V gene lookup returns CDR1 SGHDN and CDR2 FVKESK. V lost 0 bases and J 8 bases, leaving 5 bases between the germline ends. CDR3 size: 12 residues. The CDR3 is CASSQEGKPQHF. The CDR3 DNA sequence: TGTGCCAGCAGCCAAGAAGGGAAGCCCCAGCATTTT.

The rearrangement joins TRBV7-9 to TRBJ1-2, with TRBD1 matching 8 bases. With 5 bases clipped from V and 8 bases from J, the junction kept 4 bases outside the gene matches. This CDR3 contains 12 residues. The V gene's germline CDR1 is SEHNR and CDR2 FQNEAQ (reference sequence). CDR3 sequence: CASSADRGGYTF. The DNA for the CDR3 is TGTGCCAGCAGCGCAGACAGGGGAGGCTACACCTTC.

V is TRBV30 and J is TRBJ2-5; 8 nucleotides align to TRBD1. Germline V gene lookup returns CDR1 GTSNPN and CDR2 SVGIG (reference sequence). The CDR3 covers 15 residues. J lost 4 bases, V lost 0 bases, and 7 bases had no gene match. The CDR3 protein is CAWSVHRGQGETQYF. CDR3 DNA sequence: TGTGCCTGGAGTGTACATCGAGGACAGGGAGAGACCCAGTACTTC.

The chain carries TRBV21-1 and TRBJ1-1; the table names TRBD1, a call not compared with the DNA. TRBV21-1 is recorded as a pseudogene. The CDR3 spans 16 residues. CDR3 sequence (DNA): TGTGCCAGCAGCAAAGGGACAGTTTTCGAGAGCACTGAAGCTTTCTTT. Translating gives CASSKGTVFESTEAFF.

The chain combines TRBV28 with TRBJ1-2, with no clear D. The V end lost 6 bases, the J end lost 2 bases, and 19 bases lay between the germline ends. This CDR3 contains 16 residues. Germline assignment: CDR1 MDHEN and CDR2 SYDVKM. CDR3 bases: TGTGCCAGCAGGACTGCCGAGACTCTAAAGAACTATGGCTACACCTTC. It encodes CASRTAETLKNYGYTF.